This paragraph covers one TCR beta chain sequence. Its cognate antigen is unknown. J was trimmed by 0 bases and V by 0 bases; bases with no gene match: 6. Germline V gene sequence: CDR1 GTSNPN, CDR2 SVGIG (reference sequence). This CDR3 is 17 amino acids long. This sample was taken from a study of cytomegalovirus exposure and HLA in healthy donors. The overall study: Among around 180 million T cells, an earlier analysis found 90 million to 130 million unique TCR beta sequences. Of 398 genotyped donors, approximately 80% clustered with self-reported Caucasian donors.

Whole-study results and caveats: In a later analysis, CMV-associated beta chains were mostly HLA-associated, it appeared. Reports state that TCR beta sequences accurately predicted most subjects' HLA-A and HLA-B alleles.

A multiplex PCR was run with 60 Vbeta primers and 13 Jbeta primers. TCRdb's copy holds only in-frame clones and misses some; the assay was immunoSEQ multiplex PCR. The sample includes around 170,000 clones, over 75% seen only once; the top ten take under 0.6%. The J gene is TRBJ2-1, the V gene TRBV30, with 9 nucleotides matching TRBD2. The source material was PBMCs. This clonotype was sampled from a woman between 50 and 59 years old in good health and CMV-seronegative. CDR3 protein: CAWSVRGGGVSYNEQFF. The CDR3 region has the DNA TGTGCCTGGAGTGTACGGGGCGGGGGGGTCTCCTACAATGAGCAGTTCTTC.